This section outlines one T cell receptor beta chain sequence together with its context. Survey-level immunoSEQ v3.0 assays were run. The study targeted about 40,000-55,000 T-cell genomes per sample in sequencing. Profiled with immunoSEQ multiplex PCR; TCRdb holds only in-frame clones, not every one. In the table there are approximately 7,200 clones, 65% to 75% of which are singletons. These data originate in a study of long-term antiretroviral therapy in people with HIV. Cryopreserved PBMC, at roughly 0.85-11 million per sample, were present before DNA extraction. Germline lookup yields CDR1 SQVTM and CDR2 ANQGSEA. This CDR3 has 13 amino acids. V lost 5 bases and J lost 5, with 13 bases in between.

Sequences were derived from unsorted PBMCs, sampled around 11 months before starting antiretroviral therapy. The chain is built from TRBV29-1 and TRBJ2-1, with D unclear. This sequence was found in a man aged 40-49 years with HIV. CDR3 amino acids: CSVYGPSNNEQFF. The CDR3 nucleotides are TGCAGCGTTTATGGCCCTTCCAACAATGAGCAGTTCTTC.